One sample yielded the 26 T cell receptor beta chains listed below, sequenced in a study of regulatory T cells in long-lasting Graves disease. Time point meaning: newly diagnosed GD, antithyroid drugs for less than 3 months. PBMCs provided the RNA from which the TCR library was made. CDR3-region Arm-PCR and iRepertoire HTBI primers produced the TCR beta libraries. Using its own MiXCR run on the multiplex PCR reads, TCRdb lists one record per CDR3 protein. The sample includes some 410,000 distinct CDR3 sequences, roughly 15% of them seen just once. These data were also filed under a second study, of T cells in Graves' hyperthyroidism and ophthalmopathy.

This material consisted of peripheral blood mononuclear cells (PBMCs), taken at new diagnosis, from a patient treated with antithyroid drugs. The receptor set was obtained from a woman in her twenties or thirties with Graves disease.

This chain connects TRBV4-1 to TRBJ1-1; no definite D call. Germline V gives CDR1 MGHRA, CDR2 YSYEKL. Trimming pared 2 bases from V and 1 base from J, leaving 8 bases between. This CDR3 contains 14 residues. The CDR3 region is CASSQYGENTEAFF. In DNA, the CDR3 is TGCGCCAGCAGCCAATATGGGGAGAACACTGAAGCTTTCTTT.

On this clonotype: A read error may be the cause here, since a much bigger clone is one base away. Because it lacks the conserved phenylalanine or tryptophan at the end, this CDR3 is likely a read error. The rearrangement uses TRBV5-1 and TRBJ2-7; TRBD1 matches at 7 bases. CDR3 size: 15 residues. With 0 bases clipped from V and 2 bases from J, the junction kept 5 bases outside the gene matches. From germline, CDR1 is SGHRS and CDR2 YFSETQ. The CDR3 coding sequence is TGCGCCAGCAGCTTGGGGGGACAGCAACCCTACGAGCAGTACCTC. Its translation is CASSLGGQQPYEQYL.

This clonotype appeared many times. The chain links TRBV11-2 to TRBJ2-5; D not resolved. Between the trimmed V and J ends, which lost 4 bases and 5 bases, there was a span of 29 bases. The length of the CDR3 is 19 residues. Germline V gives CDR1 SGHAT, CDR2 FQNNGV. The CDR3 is CASSSPGSPGPTSTETQYF. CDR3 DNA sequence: TGTGCCAGCAGCTCCCCTGGTAGCCCGGGCCCCACTTCTACGGAGACCCAGTACTTC.

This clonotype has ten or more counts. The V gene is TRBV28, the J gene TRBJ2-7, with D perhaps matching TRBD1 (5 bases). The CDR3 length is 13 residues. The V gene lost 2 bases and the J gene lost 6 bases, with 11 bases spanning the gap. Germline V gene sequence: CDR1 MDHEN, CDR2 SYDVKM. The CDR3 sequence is CASSLGRVGEQYF. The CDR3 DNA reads TGTGCCAGCAGTTTAGGCAGGGTCGGCGAGCAGTACTTC.

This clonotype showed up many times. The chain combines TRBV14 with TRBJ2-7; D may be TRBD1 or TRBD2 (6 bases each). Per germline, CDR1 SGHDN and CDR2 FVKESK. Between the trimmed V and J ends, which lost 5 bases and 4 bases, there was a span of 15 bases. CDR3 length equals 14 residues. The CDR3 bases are TGTGCCAGCAGCGTCTTCGGGGGCGAATACGAGCAGTACTTC. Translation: CASSVFGGEYEQYF.

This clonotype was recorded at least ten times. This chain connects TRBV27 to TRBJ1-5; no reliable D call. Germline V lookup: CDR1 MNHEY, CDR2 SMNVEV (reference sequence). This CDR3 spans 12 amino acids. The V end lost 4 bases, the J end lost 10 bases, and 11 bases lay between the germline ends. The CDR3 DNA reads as TGTGCCAGCAGTTCCACAGAGGCTCCCCAGCATTTT. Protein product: CASSSTEAPQHF.

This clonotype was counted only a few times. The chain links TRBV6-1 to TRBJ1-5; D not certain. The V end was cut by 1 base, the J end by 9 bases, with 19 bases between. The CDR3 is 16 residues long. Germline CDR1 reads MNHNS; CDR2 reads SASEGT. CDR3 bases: TGTGCCAGCAGTGAAGAAGCGGCAGGACCCAGCCGGCCCCAGCATTTT. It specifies CASSEEAAGPSRPQHF.

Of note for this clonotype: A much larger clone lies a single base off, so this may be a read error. CDR3 protein: CSGVTGTGGLEIQYF. CDR3 DNA: TGCAGTGGAGTTACCGGGACAGGGGGCTTGGAGATCCAGTACTTC. The chain uses TRBV20-1 and TRBJ2-5; 12 nucleotides match TRBD1. There are 15 residues in the CDR3. The germline gives CDR1 DFQATT, CDR2 SNEGSKA (reference sequence).

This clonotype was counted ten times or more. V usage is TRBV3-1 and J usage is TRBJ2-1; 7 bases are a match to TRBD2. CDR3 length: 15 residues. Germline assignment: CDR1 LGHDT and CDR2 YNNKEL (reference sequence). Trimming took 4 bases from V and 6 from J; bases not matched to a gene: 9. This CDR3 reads CASSPSTAGVNEQFF. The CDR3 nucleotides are TGTGCCAGCAGCCCCTCTACGGCGGGAGTCAATGAGCAGTTCTTC.

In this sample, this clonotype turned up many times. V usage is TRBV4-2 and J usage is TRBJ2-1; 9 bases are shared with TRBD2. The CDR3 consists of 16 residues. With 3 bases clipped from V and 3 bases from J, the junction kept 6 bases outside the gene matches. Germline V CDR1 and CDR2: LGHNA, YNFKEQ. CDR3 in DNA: TGTGCCAGCAGCCACGAAAGCGGGAGGAACTACAATGAGCAGTTCTTC. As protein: CASSHESGRNYNEQFF.

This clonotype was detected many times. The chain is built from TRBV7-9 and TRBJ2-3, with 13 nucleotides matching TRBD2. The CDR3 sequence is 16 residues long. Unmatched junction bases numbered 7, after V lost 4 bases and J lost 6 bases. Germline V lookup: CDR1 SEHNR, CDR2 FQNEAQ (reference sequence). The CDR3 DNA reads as TGTGCCAGCAGCTCCAGACTAGCGGGGGGCGGGGATACGCAGTATTTT. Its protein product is CASSSRLAGGGDTQYF.

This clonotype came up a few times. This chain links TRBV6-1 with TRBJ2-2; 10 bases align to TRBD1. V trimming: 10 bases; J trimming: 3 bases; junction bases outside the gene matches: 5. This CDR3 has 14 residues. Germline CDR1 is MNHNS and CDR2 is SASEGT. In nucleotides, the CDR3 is TGTGCCAATTGGACAGGGGGTGACACCGGGGAGCTGTTTTTT. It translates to CANWTGGDTGELFF.

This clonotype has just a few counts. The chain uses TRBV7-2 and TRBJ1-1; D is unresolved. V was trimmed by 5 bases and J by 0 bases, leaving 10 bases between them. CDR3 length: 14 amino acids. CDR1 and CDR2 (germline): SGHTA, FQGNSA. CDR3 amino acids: CASSQEHMNTEAFF. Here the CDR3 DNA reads TGTGCCAGCAGCCAGGAACACATGAACACTGAAGCTTTCTTT.

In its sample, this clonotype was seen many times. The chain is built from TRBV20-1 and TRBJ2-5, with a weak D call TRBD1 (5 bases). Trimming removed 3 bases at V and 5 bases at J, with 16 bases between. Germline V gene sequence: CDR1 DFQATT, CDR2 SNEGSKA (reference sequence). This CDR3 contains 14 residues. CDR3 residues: CSARTRRGGETQYF. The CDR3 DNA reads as TGCAGTGCTAGGACGCGTAGGGGTGGCGAGACCCAGTACTTC.

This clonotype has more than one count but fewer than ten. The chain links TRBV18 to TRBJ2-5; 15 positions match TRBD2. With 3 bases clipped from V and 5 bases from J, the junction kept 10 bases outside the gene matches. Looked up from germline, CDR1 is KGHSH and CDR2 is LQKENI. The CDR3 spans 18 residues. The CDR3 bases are TGTGCCAGCTCACCTTCCGGGACTAGCGGGAGGACTTGGGAGACCCAGTACTTC. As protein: CASSPSGTSGRTWETQYF.

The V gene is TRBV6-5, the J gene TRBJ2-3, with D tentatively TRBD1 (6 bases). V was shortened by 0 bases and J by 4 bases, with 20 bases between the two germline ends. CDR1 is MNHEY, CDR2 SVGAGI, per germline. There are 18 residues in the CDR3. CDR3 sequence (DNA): TGTGCCAGCAGTTACTCGACGGTACAGGGCGGTAGTTCAGATACGCAGTATTTT. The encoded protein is CASSYSTVQGGSSDTQYF.

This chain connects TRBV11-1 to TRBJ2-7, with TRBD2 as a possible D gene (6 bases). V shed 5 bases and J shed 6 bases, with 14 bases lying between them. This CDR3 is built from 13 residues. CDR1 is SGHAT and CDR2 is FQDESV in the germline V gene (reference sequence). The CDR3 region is CASSGTRKIEQYF. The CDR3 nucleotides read TGTGCCAGCAGCGGGACTCGTAAAATCGAGCAGTACTTC.

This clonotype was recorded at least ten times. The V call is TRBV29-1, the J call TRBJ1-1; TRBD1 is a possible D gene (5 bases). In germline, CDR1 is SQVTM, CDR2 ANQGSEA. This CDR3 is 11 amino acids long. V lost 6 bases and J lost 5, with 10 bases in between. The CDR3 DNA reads TGCAGCGTCAGAGGGGAGACTGAAGCTTTCTTT. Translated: CSVRGETEAFF.

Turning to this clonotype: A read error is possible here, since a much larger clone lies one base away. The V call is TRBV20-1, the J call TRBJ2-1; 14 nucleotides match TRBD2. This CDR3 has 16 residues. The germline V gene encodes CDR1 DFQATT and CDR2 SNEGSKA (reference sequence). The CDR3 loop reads CSVGTSGRSSYNDQFF. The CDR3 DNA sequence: TGCAGTGTTGGGACTAGCGGGAGATCGTCCTACAATGATCAGTTCTTC.

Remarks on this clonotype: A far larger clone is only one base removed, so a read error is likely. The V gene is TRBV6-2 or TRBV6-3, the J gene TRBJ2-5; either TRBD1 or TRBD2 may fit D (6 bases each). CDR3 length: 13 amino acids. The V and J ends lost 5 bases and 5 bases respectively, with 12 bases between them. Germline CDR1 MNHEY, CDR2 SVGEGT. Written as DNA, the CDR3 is TGTGCCAGCAGTAAAGGGGGGCGGGAGACCCAGTACTTC. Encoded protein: CASSKGGRETQYF.

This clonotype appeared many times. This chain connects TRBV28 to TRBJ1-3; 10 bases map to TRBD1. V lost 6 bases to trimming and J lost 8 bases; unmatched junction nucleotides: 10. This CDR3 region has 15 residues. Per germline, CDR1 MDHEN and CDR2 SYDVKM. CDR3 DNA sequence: TGTGCCAGCAGGCAAACCGGACAGGGGGGAGACACCATATATTTT. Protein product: CASRQTGQGGDTIYF.

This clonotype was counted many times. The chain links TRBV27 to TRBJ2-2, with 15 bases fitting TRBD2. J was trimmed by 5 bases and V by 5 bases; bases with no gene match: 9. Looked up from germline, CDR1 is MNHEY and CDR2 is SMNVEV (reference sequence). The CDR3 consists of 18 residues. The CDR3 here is CASSHGLAGGPSTGELFF. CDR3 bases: TGTGCCAGCAGTCATGGACTAGCGGGAGGGCCGAGTACCGGGGAGCTGTTTTTT.

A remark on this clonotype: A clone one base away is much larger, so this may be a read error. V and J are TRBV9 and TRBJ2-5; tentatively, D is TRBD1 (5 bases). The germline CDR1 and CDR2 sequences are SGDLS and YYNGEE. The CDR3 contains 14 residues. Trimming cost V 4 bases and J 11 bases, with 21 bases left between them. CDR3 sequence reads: CASSHSAGNNEQYF. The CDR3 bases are TGTGCCAGCAGCCACTCCGCAGGGAACAATGAGCAGTACTTC.

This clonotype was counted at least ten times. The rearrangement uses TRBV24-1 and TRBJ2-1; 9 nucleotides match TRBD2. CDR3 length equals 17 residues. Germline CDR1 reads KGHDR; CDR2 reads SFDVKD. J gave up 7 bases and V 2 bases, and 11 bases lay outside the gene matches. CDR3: CATSDSGLAGLVNEQFF. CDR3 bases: TGTGCCACCAGTGATTCGGGGCTAGCGGGACTCGTGAATGAGCAGTTCTTC.

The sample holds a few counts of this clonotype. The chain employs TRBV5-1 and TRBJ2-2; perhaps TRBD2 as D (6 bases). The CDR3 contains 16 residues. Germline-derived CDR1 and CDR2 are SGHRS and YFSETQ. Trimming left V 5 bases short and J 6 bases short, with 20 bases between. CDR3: CASSRWGRRGSGELFF. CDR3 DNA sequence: TGCGCCAGCAGTCGATGGGGACGCCGGGGGTCCGGGGAGCTGTTTTTT.

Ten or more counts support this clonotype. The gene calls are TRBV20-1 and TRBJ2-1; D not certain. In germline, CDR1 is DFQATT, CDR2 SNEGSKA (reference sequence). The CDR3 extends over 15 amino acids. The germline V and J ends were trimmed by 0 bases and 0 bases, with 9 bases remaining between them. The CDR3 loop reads CSARDDGFSYNEQFF. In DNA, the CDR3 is TGCAGTGCTAGAGATGACGGCTTCTCCTACAATGAGCAGTTCTTC.